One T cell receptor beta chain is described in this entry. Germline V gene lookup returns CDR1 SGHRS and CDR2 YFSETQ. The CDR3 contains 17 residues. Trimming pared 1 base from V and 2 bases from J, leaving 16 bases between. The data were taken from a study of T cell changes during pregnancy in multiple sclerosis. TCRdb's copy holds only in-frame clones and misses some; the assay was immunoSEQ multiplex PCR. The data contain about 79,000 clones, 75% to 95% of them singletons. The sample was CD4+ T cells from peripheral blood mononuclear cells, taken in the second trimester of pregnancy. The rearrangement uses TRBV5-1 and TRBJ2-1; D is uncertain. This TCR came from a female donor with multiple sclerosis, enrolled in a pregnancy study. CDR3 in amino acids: CASSLRSLAETYNEQFF. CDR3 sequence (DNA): TGCGCCAGCAGCTTGAGGAGCCTGGCAGAGACCTACAATGAGCAGTTCTTC.